One sample yielded the 16 T cell receptor beta chains listed below, sequenced in a study of control samples from healthy donors and cancer patients. Here immunoSEQ multiplex PCR was the method, and the copy in TCRdb shows in-frame clones only, minus some. This sample has around 190,000 clones, with 90% found just once. The source material was blood. Source of these receptors: a woman in her fifties or sixties in good health.

V is TRBV7-3 and J is TRBJ1-6; D is uncertain. V lost 5 bases and J 5 bases, leaving 7 bases between the germline ends. This CDR3 region has 13 residues. Germline V lookup: CDR1 SGHTA, CDR2 FQGTGA. The CDR3 spells CASSEDNNSPLHF. CDR3 bases: TGTGCCAGCAGCGAGGATAATAATTCACCCCTCCACTTT.

This clone was seen a handful of times. V gene TRBV6-5 combines with J gene TRBJ2-1, with D possibly matching TRBD2 (5 bases). Trimming took 6 bases from V and 1 from J, leaving 13 bases between them. The CDR3 consists of 15 residues. Germline values: CDR1 MNHEY, CDR2 SVGAGI. The CDR3 DNA sequence: TGTGCCAGCAGCCCCCTCGGAGGTTCCTACAATGAGCAGTTCTTC. It yields the protein CASSPLGGSYNEQFF.

The genes are TRBV6-1 and TRBJ1-2, with D hard to call. V lost 1 base to trimming and J lost 7 bases, with 13 bases between them. The germline V gene encodes CDR1 MNHNS and CDR2 SASEGT. The CDR3 consists of 14 residues. The CDR3 bases are TGTGCCAGCAGTGAAGACAGCCGGTGGGGTGGCTACACCTTC. Residues: CASSEDSRWGGYTF.

J is TRBJ1-1 and V is TRBV18; maybe TRBD1 (5 bases). Germline lookup yields CDR1 KGHSH and CDR2 LQKENI. The CDR3 totals 13 residues. V lost 4 bases and J lost 8, with 14 bases in between. CDR3 loop: CASSLHPGEEAFF. The CDR3 region has the DNA TGTGCCAGCTCACTCCACCCGGGGGAGGAAGCTTTCTTT.

The chain uses TRBV30 and TRBJ2-7, with D tentatively TRBD2 (6 bases). With 5 bases removed from V and 0 bases from J, the gap between germline ends came to 20 bases. Germline values: CDR1 GTSNPN, CDR2 SVGIG (reference sequence). The CDR3 spans 16 residues. The CDR3: CAWEPSRGTSSYEQYF. CDR3 coding DNA: TGTGCCTGGGAACCCTCGCGCGGGACCTCCTCCTACGAGCAGTACTTC.

CDR3 in amino acids: CATSDFNGTGVTDTQYF. The DNA of the CDR3 is TGTGCCACCAGTGATTTCAACGGGACAGGGGTCACAGATACGCAGTATTTT. V gene TRBV24-1 combines with J gene TRBJ2-3; 10 nucleotides align to TRBD1. Germline-derived CDR1 and CDR2 are KGHDR and SFDVKD. The V gene end was trimmed by 1 base and the J gene end by 2 bases; junction bases not matched to a gene: 5. The CDR3 length is 17 residues.

This chain joins TRBV11-3 and TRBJ2-1; no firm D call. The ends were cut back, 1 base at V and 9 bases at J, with 7 bases in the middle. In germline, CDR1 is SGHNT, CDR2 YENEEA. The CDR3 runs 12 residues. The CDR3 loop reads CASSLGRAEQFF. In DNA form, the CDR3 reads TGTGCCAGCAGCTTAGGGCGTGCTGAGCAGTTCTTC.

This clone was counted a single time. The chain joins TRBV5-1 to TRBJ2-3; D is tentatively TRBD1 or TRBD2 (6 bases each). Looked up from germline, CDR1 is SGHRS and CDR2 is YFSETQ. The CDR3 consists of 16 residues. V lost 0 bases, J lost 2 bases, and 13 bases lay in between. CDR3 region: CASSLASRGDTDTQYF. The CDR3 bases are TGCGCCAGCAGCTTGGCCAGTAGGGGGGACACAGATACGCAGTATTTT. The full variable domain, with the rest looked up from reference TRBV5-1 and TRBJ2-3, is KAGVTQTPRYLIKTRGQQVTLSCSPISGHRSVSWYQQTPGQGLQFLFEYFSETQRNKGNFPGRFSGRQFSNSRSEMNVSTLELGDSALYLCASSLASRGDTDTQYFGPGTRLTVL.

J is TRBJ2-5 and V is TRBV5-5; D gene ambiguous. The CDR3 consists of 15 residues. The V gene lost 0 bases and the J gene lost 2 bases, with 11 bases spanning the gap. In germline, CDR1 is SGHKS, CDR2 YYEKEE (reference sequence). CDR3 loop: CASSLEFRVQETQYF. The CDR3, as DNA: TGTGCCAGCAGCTTGGAGTTTAGGGTACAAGAGACCCAGTACTTC.

The rearrangement links TRBV13 to TRBJ2-1; the match to TRBD2 covers 9 bases. The germline gives CDR1 PRHDT, CDR2 FYEKMQ (reference sequence). The V and J ends lost 5 bases and 4 bases, in that order; junction bases with no gene match: 9. This CDR3 has 16 residues. The CDR3 loop is CASSLLAGRVYNEQFF. CDR3 nucleotides: TGTGCCAGCAGCCTCCTAGCGGGGAGAGTTTACAATGAGCAGTTCTTC.

The chain uses TRBV9 and TRBJ2-2; D not resolved. From germline, CDR1 is SGDLS and CDR2 YYNGEE. CDR3 length equals 12 residues. V was clipped by 6 bases and J by 6 bases, with 9 bases between them. The CDR3 coding sequence is TGTGCCAGCACCCCCGACGCCGGGGAGCTGTTTTTT. This translates into CASTPDAGELFF.

The chain uses TRBV24-1 and TRBJ1-5, with a possible D match to TRBD1 (5 bases). The CDR3 runs to 17 residues. Germline V gene lookup returns CDR1 KGHDR and CDR2 SFDVKD. V lost 9 bases and J 0 bases, leaving 20 bases between the germline ends. The CDR3 sequence is CATSGRERVGSNQPQHF. The DNA of the CDR3 is TGTGCCACCTCGGGACGAGAAAGGGTGGGTAGCAATCAGCCCCAGCATTTT.

This chain links TRBV5-6 with TRBJ1-5; D is possibly TRBD1 (6 bases). CDR1 is SGHDT and CDR2 is YYEEEE in the germline V gene. Trimming shortened V by 3 bases and J by 11 bases, and 12 bases separated the two germline ends. There are 12 residues in the CDR3. The CDR3 sequence is CASSSMNRAQHF. The CDR3 region has the DNA TGTGCCAGCAGCTCTATGAACAGGGCCCAGCATTTT.

This chain connects TRBV29-1 to TRBJ2-3, with 8 bases that match TRBD1. The CDR3 is 16 amino acids. The V segment lost 4 bases and the J segment 0 bases; nucleotides outside the gene matches: 9. CDR1 is SQVTM and CDR2 is ANQGSEA in the germline V gene. The CDR3 DNA sequence: TGCAGCGTTGGCCGAGGGCAGGGGGCAAGCACAGATACGCAGTATTTT. Amino acid sequence: CSVGRGQGASTDTQYF.

The table lists this clone with a few counts. The V gene is TRBV5-1, the J gene TRBJ2-7; D gene uncertain. Per germline, CDR1 SGHRS and CDR2 YFSETQ. The V and J ends lost 3 bases and 2 bases respectively, with 15 bases between them. The CDR3 sequence is 15 residues long. CDR3 amino acids: CASSYNTDLPYEQYF. CDR3 in DNA: TGCGCCAGCAGCTATAATACAGATCTGCCCTACGAGCAGTACTTC.

This clone was counted once. The V and J genes are TRBV7-2 and TRBJ1-2; D unresolved. CDR1 and CDR2 (germline): SGHTA, FQGNSA. Trimming took 5 bases from V and 7 from J, leaving 11 bases between them. The CDR3 sequence is 12 residues long. CDR3 sequence reads: CASSIPGAGYTF. The CDR3 DNA is TGTGCCAGCAGCATACCCGGAGCTGGCTACACCTTC.